This T cell receptor beta chain was retrieved from a study of T cell responses to AZD1222 COVID-19 vaccine. Study-wide findings and caveats: Without day 14 samples, only post-peak T cell repertoires were studied. The reported proportion of spike-specific TCRs targeting unmutated variant regions was nearly half. Spike regions recognized by vaccine-associated CD4 TCRs spanned the protein, led by 160-218 and 743-854.

The table came from immunoSEQ multiplex PCR; TCRdb's copy has only in-frame clones and leaves some out. The data contain about 120,000 clones, just over 90% of them seen just once; the ten biggest clones take up approximately 4.5%. Trimming removed 4 bases at V and 0 bases at J, with 14 bases between. The CDR3 extends over 17 amino acids. Germline V gene lookup returns CDR1 SGHRS and CDR2 YFSETQ. Details on this clone: Its antigen is not known.

The chain has TRBV5-1 and TRBJ1-6; D is possibly TRBD1 (5 bases). The starting material was peripheral blood, obtained on day 0 of AZD1222 vaccination. The receptor was derived from an adult in good health. CDR3 amino acids: CASSLEQVDSYNSPLHF. The CDR3 bases are TGCGCCAGCAGCCTAGAACAGGTTGACTCCTATAATTCACCCCTCCACTTT.